The entry below describes one TCR beta chain. This sample is part of a study of blood T cell repertoires in COVID-19. Study at large: Sample material is recorded as cDNA or gDNA derived from T cells, B-cell-depleted T cells, or PBMCs.

The table came from immunoSEQ multiplex PCR; TCRdb's copy has only in-frame clones and leaves some out. The table includes 300,000 to 350,000 clones, around 90% detected once. This TCR was sampled from a man aged 18 to 30 with active or convalescent COVID-19. The source material was peripheral blood.

The CDR3 DNA is TGTGCCAGCAGTTACGACAGGGGAATCGGCGATGGCTACACCTTC. Translating it yields CASSYDRGIGDGYTF. The chain combines TRBV6-2 or TRBV6-3 with TRBJ1-2; 8 bases fit TRBD1. Trimming removed 2 bases from V and 6 bases from J; junction bases left unmatched: 8. This CDR3 spans 15 amino acids. Germline lookup yields CDR1 MNHEY and CDR2 SVGEGT.